The TCR beta chain described here comes from a study of cytomegalovirus exposure and HLA in healthy donors. Study-level information: Some 85 million unique TCRs, all from HLA-typed donors, were included in an early release of the data.

The PCR contained 60 Vbeta and 13 Jbeta primers. Assay: immunoSEQ multiplex PCR; the TCRdb copy retains only in-frame clones and omits some. The table lists around 230,000 clones, roughly 85% of them singletons. Study findings and constraints: An Asian-associated ancestry cluster reportedly showed fewer N-insertions than the approximately 700-donor mean in a later analysis.

This clone was counted only a few times. Antigen: not known. Per the germline V gene, CDR1 is MNHEY and CDR2 is SMNVEV (reference sequence). The CDR3 extends over 16 amino acids. The V segment lost 3 bases and the J segment 4 bases; nucleotides outside the gene matches: 10. The sequenced sample was PBMCs. The chain recombines TRBV27 with TRBJ2-3; TRBD2 matches at 7 bases. The sequence was collected from a male donor in good health and CMV-seronegative. For the CDR3, the DNA is TGTGCCAGCAGTTTCCAGTCCCCACTAGCGTCAGATACGCAGTATTTT. It yields the protein CASSFQSPLASDTQYF.